The 26 T cell receptor beta chains presented below share a single source sample, sequenced in a study of cytomegalovirus exposure and HLA in healthy donors. TCRdb keeps only in-frame clones here, not all; method: immunoSEQ multiplex PCR. The table shows 150,000 to 250,000 clones, with 80% to 90% occurring only once. The sequenced sample was PBMCs. These receptors were obtained from a young woman in good health and CMV-seronegative.

The chain joins TRBV30 to TRBJ1-6, with D hard to call. The CDR3 spans 11 residues. Germline CDR1 is GTSNPN and CDR2 is SVGIG (reference sequence). V lost 1 base to trimming and J lost 10 bases, with 5 bases between them. This chain's CDR3 is CAWSAVSPLHF. The CDR3 DNA is TGTGCCTGGAGTGCTGTATCACCCCTCCACTTT.

The J gene is TRBJ2-1, the V gene TRBV5-1; a weak D match, TRBD1 (7 bases). V shed 0 bases and J shed 4 bases, with 14 bases lying between them. The CDR3 has 16 residues. Germline values: CDR1 SGHRS, CDR2 YFSETQ. CDR3 nucleotides: TGCGCCAGCAGCTTGGCCGGGGGACAGAGTTACAATGAGCAGTTCTTC. Protein: CASSLAGGQSYNEQFF.

This chain uses TRBV19 with TRBJ1-5; D remains unclear. V shed 6 bases and J shed 4 bases, with 16 bases lying between them. This CDR3 contains 15 residues. Germline-derived CDR1 and CDR2 are LNHDA and SQIVND (reference sequence). The CDR3, as DNA: TGTGCCAGTAGGTTTGACGGGGATGGTAATCAGCCCCAGCATTTT. Residues: CASRFDGDGNQPQHF.

V gene TRBV9 combines with J gene TRBJ2-2; 8 positions match TRBD1. The trim removed 10 bases at V and 1 base at J, leaving 3 bases unmatched. The CDR3 loop spans 13 amino acids. Germline CDR1 and CDR2: SGDLS and YYNGEE. Here the CDR3 reads CAGGTGNTGELFF. The CDR3 coding sequence is TGTGCCGGTGGGACAGGGAACACCGGGGAGCTGTTTTTT.

This clone has a single count. DNA of the CDR3: TGTGCCAGCAGCACCACTAGCGGGGCCTCCTACAATGAGCAGTTCTTC. It specifies CASSTTSGASYNEQFF. This sequence joins TRBV11-2 and TRBJ2-1, with 10 nucleotides matching TRBD2. The CDR3 is made up of 16 amino acids. Germline V gene lookup returns CDR1 SGHAT and CDR2 FQNNGV. After removal of 5 bases from V and 0 bases from J, the junction contained 4 bases not matched to a gene.

The chain combines TRBV6-1 with TRBJ1-1, with D uncertain. V was cut by 4 bases and J by 5 bases, with 17 bases left in between. CDR3 size: 15 residues. Looked up from germline, CDR1 is MNHNS and CDR2 is SASEGT. The CDR3 nucleotides read TGTGCCAGCAGTGCTAGTTCCGGAGCGGGGACTGAAGCTTTCTTT. Translating it yields CASSASSGAGTEAFF.

A single count supports this clone. This chain links TRBV28 with TRBJ2-7, with TRBD1 matching over 10 bases. Per germline, CDR1 MDHEN and CDR2 SYDVKM. This CDR3 has 15 amino acids. V lost 3 bases to trimming and J lost 6 bases; unmatched junction nucleotides: 8. The CDR3 region is CASSLWDRGSGEQYF. The CDR3 region has the DNA TGTGCCAGCAGTTTGTGGGACAGGGGTAGCGGCGAGCAGTACTTC.

The V call is TRBV7-7, the J call TRBJ2-1; 13 bases map to TRBD2. The CDR3 is made up of 16 amino acids. V shed 4 bases and J 2 bases; nucleotides not matched to a gene: 2. Germline lookup yields CDR1 SSHAT and CDR2 FNYEAQ (reference sequence). The CDR3, as DNA: TGTGCCAGCAGCTATGGACTAGCGGGAGCCTACAATGAGCAGTTCTTC. This translates into CASSYGLAGAYNEQFF.

V and J are TRBV30 and TRBJ1-6; maybe TRBD1 (5 bases). V lost 2 bases, J lost 5 bases, and 10 bases lay in between. The CDR3 has 14 residues. Germline V CDR1 and CDR2: GTSNPN, SVGIG (reference sequence). CDR3 nucleotides: TGTGCCTGGAGTCCGGGACTCCATAATTCACCCCTCCACTTT. It is translated as CAWSPGLHNSPLHF.

The J gene is TRBJ1-2, the V gene TRBV5-6; D ambiguous. V lost 0 bases to trimming and J lost 4 bases, with 13 bases between them. The V gene's germline CDR1 is SGHDT and CDR2 YYEEEE. The CDR3 has 15 amino acids. The DNA for the CDR3 is TGTGCCAGCAGCTTGGATCGGAGGGAGGGCTATGGCTACACCTTC. It encodes CASSLDRREGYGYTF.

V and J are TRBV27 and TRBJ1-5; 7 nucleotides align to TRBD1. The CDR3 consists of 16 residues. Unmatched junction bases numbered 7, after V lost 5 bases and J lost 0 bases. The germline V gene has CDR1 MNHEY and CDR2 SMNVEV (reference sequence). The CDR3 DNA follows: TGTGCCAGCAGTCAGGGGGAAGGGTATAGCAATCAGCCCCAGCATTTT. Translating gives CASSQGEGYSNQPQHF.

This sequence joins TRBV5-1 and TRBJ2-3; D is ambiguous. The CDR3 totals 16 residues. Trimming stripped 0 bases from V and 1 base from J, with 12 bases between. Germline CDR1 is SGHRS and CDR2 is YFSETQ. This CDR3 is CASSLVYSAGTDTQYF. The DNA for the CDR3 is TGCGCCAGCAGCTTGGTGTATTCGGCGGGCACAGATACGCAGTATTTT.

This chain connects TRBV30 to TRBJ1-2; tentatively, D is TRBD1 (6 bases). Germline CDR1 is GTSNPN and CDR2 is SVGIG (reference sequence). Between the trimmed V and J ends, which lost 0 bases and 7 bases, there was a span of 12 bases. This CDR3 has 13 amino acids. The CDR3 region has the DNA TGTGCCTGGAGTGTAGGCGGGGGCGGTGGCTACACCTTC. Its translation: CAWSVGGGGGYTF.

The genes are TRBV19 and TRBJ2-6, with 11 bases aligning to TRBD2. CDR1 and CDR2 from the germline V gene are LNHDA and SQIVND (reference sequence). The CDR3 loop spans 17 amino acids. Trimming removed 4 bases from V and 0 bases from J; junction bases left unmatched: 2. Here the CDR3 reads CASSRTSGSSGANVLTF. CDR3 coding DNA: TGTGCCAGTAGTAGAACTAGCGGGAGCTCTGGGGCCAACGTCCTGACTTTC.

The chain links TRBV5-4 to TRBJ2-7; 9 bases align to TRBD1. Germline-derived CDR1 and CDR2 are SGHNT and YYREEE (reference sequence). The CDR3 contains 14 residues. V lost 4 bases, J lost 2 bases, and 4 bases stayed unmatched. CDR3 protein: CASSPWDRAYEQYF. As DNA, the CDR3 is TGTGCCAGCAGCCCCTGGGACAGGGCCTACGAGCAGTACTTC. Full variable domain (missing parts from reference TRBV5-4 and TRBJ2-7): ETGVTQSPTHLIKTRGQQVTLRCSSQSGHNTVSWYQQALGQGPQFIFQYYREEENGRGNFPPRFSGLQFPNYSSELNVNALELDDSALYLCASSPWDRAYEQYFGPGTRLTVT.

The genes are TRBV6-5 and TRBJ2-5, with D tentatively TRBD2 (5 bases). The CDR3 is 13 residues long. The germline CDR1 and CDR2 sequences are MNHEY and SVGAGI. V was cut by 6 bases and J by 4 bases, with 12 bases left in between. CDR3 in DNA: TGTGCCAGCAGCCTAGCTTGGCCAGAGACCCAGTACTTC. Translation gives CASSLAWPETQYF.

This clone was seen ten or more times. This sequence joins TRBV6-1 and TRBJ1-2; TRBD1 agrees at 7 bases. Germline-derived CDR1 and CDR2 are MNHNS and SASEGT. Unmatched junction bases numbered 5, after V lost 1 base and J lost 6 bases. The CDR3 consists of 14 residues. In DNA form, the CDR3 reads TGTGCCAGCAGTGAAGGGGACAGCTCTAATGGCTACACCTTC. Protein sequence: CASSEGDSSNGYTF.

V gene TRBV4-1 combines with J gene TRBJ2-7, with D hard to call. This CDR3 has 14 residues. Germline values: CDR1 MGHRA, CDR2 YSYEKL. The ends were cut back, 4 bases at V and 2 bases at J, with 12 bases in the middle. The CDR3 is CASSRDRNTYEQYF. The CDR3 DNA follows: TGCGCCAGCAGCCGAGACCGCAACACCTACGAGCAGTACTTC.

This clone is labeled as medium-sized (0.01 to 0.1%). The gene calls are TRBV29-1 and TRBJ2-7, with 7 bases lining up with TRBD1. Looked up from germline, CDR1 is SQVTM and CDR2 is ANQGSEA. The CDR3 length is 13 residues. V shed 3 bases and J 0 bases; nucleotides not matched to a gene: 2. The CDR3 DNA is TGCAGCGTTGACTCAGGGGGCTCCTACGAGCAGTACTTC. Protein sequence: CSVDSGGSYEQYF.

This chain joins TRBV2 and TRBJ2-7, with D tentatively TRBD2 (5 bases). Trimming pared 3 bases from V and 7 bases from J, leaving 10 bases between. The CDR3 has 12 amino acids. CDR1 and CDR2 (germline): SNHLY, FYNNEI. CDR3 coding DNA: TGTGCCAGCAGTGACGGGATTCGAGAGCAGTACTTC. It yields the protein CASSDGIREQYF.

The gene calls are TRBV28 and TRBJ2-5; a possible D gene is TRBD2 (6 bases). CDR3 length: 13 amino acids. Germline CDR1 MDHEN, CDR2 SYDVKM. Between the trimmed V and J ends, which lost 8 bases and 5 bases, there was a span of 15 bases. CDR3 residues: CASRPLARETQYF. Written as DNA, the CDR3 is TGTGCCAGCCGCCCACTAGCCCGGGAGACCCAGTACTTC.

As regards this clone: One end of the junction is discordant with germline, which a read error may explain. V is TRBV9 and J is TRBJ2-5; 8 bases match TRBD1. CDR1 and CDR2 (germline): SGDLS, YYNGEE. CDR3 length: 12 amino acids. The CDR3 DNA is TGTGCCAGCAGCGGATACGGACAGGGAAAGGACTTC. Protein: CASSGYGQGKDF.

The gene calls are TRBV6-1 and TRBJ2-3; tentative D call: TRBD2 (5 bases). V gave up 8 bases and J gave up 2 bases, with 11 bases separating them. Germline loops: CDR1 MNHNS, CDR2 SASEGT. The CDR3 is made up of 13 amino acids. CDR3 sequence reads: CASYLAITDTQYF. The CDR3 DNA reads as TGTGCCAGCTACCTAGCAATCACAGATACGCAGTATTTT.

The chain uses TRBV10-3 and TRBJ2-5, with TRBD1 matching over 11 bases. The V gene end was trimmed by 3 bases and the J gene end by 4 bases; junction bases not matched to a gene: 7. CDR1 and CDR2 (germline): ENHRY, SYGVKD. The CDR3 has 16 residues. Here the CDR3 DNA reads TGTGCCATCAGTGATCCGGGACAGGGGGTCTTAGAGACCCAGTACTTC. This gives the protein CAISDPGQGVLETQYF.

The chain uses TRBV11-2 and TRBJ2-7, with TRBD2 identical over 8 bases. The CDR3 consists of 16 residues. Trimming removed 5 bases from V and 1 base from J; junction bases left unmatched: 10. CDR1 and CDR2 from the germline V gene are SGHAT and FQNNGV. The CDR3 DNA follows: TGTGCCAGCAGCCAACGCCCTGCGGGGGGATCCTACGAGCAGTACTTC. Its protein product is CASSQRPAGGSYEQYF.

The chain couples TRBV18 to TRBJ2-7, with D possibly matching TRBD2 (6 bases). The V gene lost 6 bases and the J gene lost 5 bases, with 14 bases spanning the gap. CDR3 length: 13 amino acids. Germline-derived CDR1 and CDR2 are KGHSH and LQKENI. CDR3 protein: CASSTDGGNEQYF. The CDR3 DNA sequence: TGTGCCAGCTCCACGGATGGGGGGAACGAGCAGTACTTC.